This T cell receptor (beta chain) was identified in a study of CXCR3-negative and CXCR3-positive naive CD8 T cells. As to this clonotype: Its target is not known.

The CDR3 has 13 amino acids. Germline-derived CDR1 and CDR2 are LGHDT and YNNKEL (reference sequence). General study findings and limits: CXCR3-positive naive cells carried more hydrophobic TRB CDR3s than CXCR3-negative naive cells did. TCR strength was inferred from TRB CDR3 properties, while surface CD5 was comparable between naive subsets.

5' RACE that incorporated UMI labels was used to prepare the TRB cDNA libraries. With the 5' RACE reads reprocessed, TCRdb shows one record per CDR3 protein and no DNA. The repertoire table contains about 62,000 distinct CDR3 sequences. V usage is TRBV3-1 and J usage is TRBJ2-5. This TCR came from a human donor in good health. Some clones in this sample may be carry-over from other donors' samples. Sequences were obtained from naive CXCR3- CD8+ T cells from blood. The subset here: CD45RO-CCR7+CD27+CD95- naive CD8+ T cells lacking CXCR3 (TNR3-). CDR3: CASSQTQTETQYF.